Listed below are T cell receptor beta chains from one sample, sequenced in a study of OX40 agonist ivuxolimab in advanced cancers. Method: immunoSEQ multiplex PCR; TCRdb's copy keeps in-frame clones and lacks some. The data contain more than 80,000 clones, 87% of them singletons. This sample comprised CD4+ or CD8+ T cells sorted from blood, obtained in a trial of the OX40 agonist ivuxolimab. The origin of the receptors is an adult with an advanced solid tumor such as melanoma, head and neck, liver or kidney cancer. The CDR3 runs from the conserved cysteine through the conserved F or W. The order of the fields is clone size, J gene, V gene, D gene, CDR3 DNA, CDR3 protein. A D gene is named only where the DNA matches it firmly. Some rows mark clone size as missing; the rest say once, few, many or name a class of expanded clone.

>.|TRBJ2-1|TRBV10-1|TRBD2
TGCGCCAGCAGTGAGCCCCGGACTAGCGGGTCCCACGTCTCCTCCTACAATGAGCAGTTCTTC
CASSEPRTSGSHVSSYNEQFF
>.|TRBJ1-4|TRBV19|TRBD1
TGTGCCAGTAGTACCAGGACAGGTGGTAATGAAAAACTGTTTTTT
CASSTRTGGNEKLFF
>.|TRBJ1-4|TRBV11-2|.
TGTGCCAGCAGCTTAGACCTGGTTGAAAAACTGTTTTTT
CASSLDLVEKLFF
>.|TRBJ2-5|TRBV9|.
TGTGCCAGCAGCGTTGGAGAACAAGAGACCCAGTACTTC
CASSVGEQETQYF
>once|TRBJ2-3|TRBV11-3|.
TGTGCCAGCAGCTTAGGACATGACTCAGATACGCAGTATTTT
CASSLGHDSDTQYF
>.|TRBJ2-7|TRBV7-2|.
TGTGCCAGCAGCTTAGGGTGGGCCTACGAGCAGTACTTC
CASSLGWAYEQYF
>.|TRBJ2-1|TRBV28|.
TGTGCCAGCAGTTTAGATGTGGGACTCAGTCTCAATGAGCAGTTCTTC
CASSLDVGLSLNEQFF
>.|TRBJ1-2|TRBV28|.
TGTGCCAGCGGCAGGACACAGAACTATGGCTACACCTTC
CASGRTQNYGYTF
>.|TRBJ1-1|TRBV7-9|TRBD1
TGTGCCAGCAGCTCGTCGGACAGGGGTTCGGGCACTGAAGCTTTCTTT
CASSSSDRGSGTEAFF
>.|TRBJ2-7|TRBV15|TRBD1
TGTGCCACCAGCAGAGAGCGGGGGACAGGGGGATCCTACGAGCAGTACTTC
CATSRERGTGGSYEQYF
>.|TRBJ1-1|TRBV28|.
TGTGCCAGTGGGACTTTGAACACTGAAGCTTTCTTT
CASGTLNTEAFF
>.|TRBJ1-1|TRBV9|.
TGTGCCAGCAGCTTCGAAGGCAACACTGAAGCTTTCTTT
CASSFEGNTEAFF
>.|TRBJ2-3|TRBV6-7|.
TGTGCCAGCAGTTGGGACAGCACAGATACGCAGTATTTT
CASSWDSTDTQYF
>.|TRBJ1-2|TRBV29-1|.
TGCAGCGTTGAAGGCGACGACGGCCCTTATGGCTACACCTTC
CSVEGDDGPYGYTF
>.|TRBJ1-2|TRBV7-2|.
TGTGCCAGCAGCGCACAGGCCTATTATGGCTACACCTTC
CASSAQAYYGYTF
>.|TRBJ2-3|TRBV9|TRBD1
TGTGCCAGCAACACCCGGGACAGGGGCACAGATACGCAGTATTTT
CASNTRDRGTDTQYF
>.|TRBJ1-2|TRBV7-2|.
TGTGCCAGCAGCTTAGTGGGGGGACGGACTAACTATGGCTACACCTTC
CASSLVGGRTNYGYTF
>.|TRBJ2-5|TRBV7-2|TRBD2
TGTGCCAGCAGCCCCGGACTAGCGGGGGGGCAAGAGACCCAGTACTTC
CASSPGLAGGQETQYF
>.|TRBJ2-3|TRBV9|.
TGTGCCAGCAGCATCACTAGCACAGATACGCAGTATTTT
CASSITSTDTQYF
>.|TRBJ2-3|TRBV27|.
TGTGCCAGCAGTTTAGATCGTGGGTCAGATACGCAGTATTTT
CASSLDRGSDTQYF
>.|TRBJ1-3|TRBV30|.
TGTGCCTGGAGACGCTCTGGAAACACCATATATTTT
CAWRRSGNTIYF
>.|TRBJ2-7|TRBV5-4|.
TGTGCCAGCAGCGCCCGGGACGGGGATTACGAGCAGTACTTC
CASSARDGDYEQYF
>.|TRBJ1-5|TRBV5-4|TRBD1
TGTGCCAGCAGCTTGGCAGGGACAGGGGCTAATCAGCCCCAGCATTTT
CASSLAGTGANQPQHF
>.|TRBJ1-2|TRBV30|.
TGTGCCTGGAGTGTACGGTTACACGGCTACACCTTC
CAWSVRLHGYTF
>.|TRBJ2-1|TRBV30|.
TGTGCCTGGTCACCACAGGGATCGTTTGGCAATGAGCAGTTCTTC
CAWSPQGSFGNEQFF
>.|TRBJ1-2|TRBV9|TRBD1
TGTGCCAGCAGCCGGGAAATGGACAGGTTCGGCGGCTACACCTTC
CASSREMDRFGGYTF
>.|TRBJ2-1|TRBV5-1|.
TGCGCCAGCAGCTTGGGAGGGGGCTCCTACAATGAGCAGTTCTTC
CASSLGGGSYNEQFF
>once|TRBJ2-1|TRBV5-1|TRBD2
TGCGCCAGCAGCTTGCTGGGACTAGCTTGGGATGAGCAGTTCTTC
CASSLLGLAWDEQFF
>.|TRBJ1-2|TRBV27|TRBD1
TGTGCCAGCAGTTTATCCCCCCAGGACAGGGTGGGGTATGGCTACACCTTC
CASSLSPQDRVGYGYTF
>.|TRBJ2-1|TRBV7-2|.
TGTGCCAGCCGCTTAGAAGCGGTTTCCTACAATGAGCAGTTCTTC
CASRLEAVSYNEQFF
>.|TRBJ2-3|TRBV19|TRBD2
TGTGCCAGTAGTATAACGGTAGCGGGAGGAACAGATACGCAGTATTTT
CASSITVAGGTDTQYF
>.|TRBJ2-7|TRBV11-2|TRBD2
TGTGCCAGCAGCCCCCAACCGGGACTAGTCGTTAAGCAGTACTTC
CASSPQPGLVVKQYF
>.|TRBJ1-4|TRBV2|.
TGTGCCAGCAGCCCCACGACAGGAACTAATGAAAAACTGTTTTTT
CASSPTTGTNEKLFF
>.|TRBJ1-1|TRBV9|.
TGTGCCAGCAGCGTAGTCCCGTCTCGGGGCACTGAAGCTTTCTTT
CASSVVPSRGTEAFF
>.|TRBJ1-2|TRBV6-5|TRBD1
TGTGCCAGCTCGGGACAGGGCGGCTATGGCTACACCTTC
CASSGQGGYGYTF
>.|TRBJ1-5|TRBV2|.
TGTGCCAGCAGTGAAGGGGGTCAGCCCCAGCATTTT
CASSEGGQPQHF
>.|TRBJ1-3|TRBV21-1|.
TGTGCCAGCAGCAATGGGATGGACTCATCTGGAAACACCATATATTTT
CASSNGMDSSGNTIYF
>.|TRBJ2-5|TRBV10-3|TRBD2
TGTGCCATCAGGACGGGACTAGCGATGGAGACCCAGTACTTC
CAIRTGLAMETQYF
>few|TRBJ2-7|TRBV29-1|.
TGCAGCGTTGAAGATGGCAGCCGGAGCCTCCAGTACTTC
CSVEDGSRSLQYF
>.|TRBJ2-7|TRBV11-1|.
TGTGCCAGCAGCCCAAGGGCAGGGGCGCAAAACGAGCAGTACTTC
CASSPRAGAQNEQYF
>.|TRBJ2-2|TRBV7-3|TRBD1
TGTGCCAGCAGCCCCGGGACAGGCTCGAACACCGGGGAGCTGTTTTTT
CASSPGTGSNTGELFF
>.|TRBJ2-2|TRBV7-8|.
TGTGCCAGCAGCTTAGTGGCAGGGGCCGGGGAGCTGTTTTTT
CASSLVAGAGELFF